The present entry profiles one T cell receptor beta chain with its context. Trimming pared 10 bases from V and 4 bases from J, leaving 16 bases between. Germline V gene sequence: CDR1 SNHLY, CDR2 FYNNEI. This CDR3 has 13 residues. Participant reports of clinical history set cohort assignment. How the authors handled the data: Reference gene primer amplification yielded estimated nucleated cell counts. Some clones are missing from TCRdb's copy, which holds only in-frame ones; the method was immunoSEQ multiplex PCR. V and J calls plus clone size are reproduced from that table; the DNA served to infer D and trimming. Of around 300,000 clones listed, approximately 90% are singletons. This record belongs to a study of blood T cell repertoires in COVID-19. Study details: PBMCs, B-cell-depleted T cells, or T cells were the source of the cDNA or gDNA that made up the material.

What was sequenced was PBMCs or T cells enriched from blood (not recorded which). This receptor was identified in a woman aged 45-65 years who had recovered from COVID-19. The gene calls are TRBV2 and TRBJ1-1; D unclear. This CDR3 is CATSGRDGTEAFF. DNA for the CDR3: TGTGCCACCTCCGGACGGGATGGCACTGAAGCTTTCTTT.